These T cell receptor beta chains were read from a single sample in a study of OX40 agonist ivuxolimab in advanced cancers. The method was immunoSEQ multiplex PCR; TCRdb's version includes in-frame clones alone and lacks a portion of them. The table shows around 98,000 clones, with roughly 85% occurring only once. This specimen was CD4+ or CD8+ T cells sorted from blood, taken in a trial of the OX40 agonist ivuxolimab. The receptors derive from an adult with an advanced solid tumor such as melanoma, head and neck, liver or kidney cancer. The CDR3 runs from the conserved cysteine through the conserved F or W. A D gene is named only where the DNA matches it firmly. Clone size is stated in some rows and not others, as once, few, many or a class when expanded.

clone_size	v_call	d_call	j_call	cdr3_aa	cdr3_nt
few	TRBV27	NA	TRBJ2-7	CASRKGLGSSYEQYF	TGTGCCAGCAGGAAGGGCCTTGGGAGCTCCTACGAGCAGTACTTC
NA	TRBV18	NA	TRBJ2-1	CASSPGQSYNEQFF	TGTGCCAGCTCACCGGGGCAGAGCTACAATGAGCAGTTCTTC
NA	TRBV18	NA	TRBJ1-3	CASSLAVGNTIYF	TGTGCCAGCTCCCTGGCGGTCGGAAACACCATATATTTT
NA	TRBV20-1	NA	TRBJ2-1	CGFAEGGKQFF	TGCGGCTTTGCAGAGGGGGGAAAGCAGTTCTTC
NA	TRBV5-1	NA	TRBJ2-3	CASSSTGRTSTDTQYF	TGCGCCAGCAGCTCCACTGGCAGGACATCCACAGATACGCAGTATTTT
NA	TRBV7-3	NA	TRBJ2-5	CASSQGNQETQYF	TGTGCCAGCAGCCAAGGGAACCAAGAGACCCAGTACTTC
NA	TRBV11-2	NA	TRBJ1-1	CASSLLLPPDEAFF	TGTGCCAGCAGCTTACTGTTGCCGCCAGATGAAGCTTTCTTT
NA	TRBV5-1	NA	TRBJ1-2	CASSLEIGEGRYGYTF	TGCGCCAGCAGCCTGGAGATCGGGGAGGGCCGCTATGGCTACACCTTC
once	TRBV19	NA	TRBJ2-4	CASSRDVGGSGNIQYF	TGTGCCAGTAGTAGGGATGTGGGGGGATCGGGAAACATTCAGTACTTC
few	TRBV7-9	TRBD2	TRBJ2-5	CASSPGEGETQYF	TGTGCCAGCAGCCCCGGGGAGGGAGAGACCCAGTACTTC
NA	TRBV7-9	NA	TRBJ2-3	CASSLVGPDTQYF	TGTGCCAGCAGCTTAGTCGGTCCAGATACGCAGTATTTT
once	TRBV7-2	NA	TRBJ1-6	CASRRTTGTNNSPLHF	TGTGCCAGCAGACGAACGACAGGAACAAATAATTCACCCCTCCACTTT
few	TRBV2	NA	TRBJ1-3	CASSELNSGNTIYF	TGTGCCAGCAGTGAACTCAACTCTGGAAACACCATATATTTT
NA	TRBV6-1	NA	TRBJ1-2	CASSDRSQADGYTF	TGTGCCAGCAGTGACCGGTCACAGGCGGATGGCTACACCTTC
NA	TRBV5-1	NA	TRBJ1-1	CASSNRASNTEAFF	TGCGCCAGCAGCAACCGGGCGTCAAACACTGAAGCTTTCTTT
NA	TRBV2	NA	TRBJ2-7	CASSEALTGTEQYF	TGTGCCAGCAGTGAAGCGCTTACAGGGACCGAGCAGTACTTC
NA	TRBV18	NA	TRBJ2-7	CASSNEQLTVSYEQYF	TGTGCCAGCTCTAACGAACAACTCACAGTCTCCTACGAGCAGTACTTC
NA	TRBV19	NA	TRBJ1-5	CASSIRIALGNQPQHF	TGTGCCAGTAGTATAAGGATAGCCCTCGGCAATCAGCCCCAGCATTTT
NA	TRBV4-3	NA	TRBJ2-7	CASSQDIVDAQYF	TGCGCCAGCAGCCAAGATATCGTGGACGCGCAGTACTTC
NA	TRBV7-8	NA	TRBJ2-7	CASSSEVDSYEQYF	TGTGCCAGCAGCTCTGAGGTGGACTCCTACGAGCAGTACTTC
NA	TRBV19	TRBD1	TRBJ2-1	CASSQDRTGGDEQFF	TGTGCCAGTAGCCAGGACAGGACGGGTGGGGATGAGCAGTTCTTC
NA	TRBV2	NA	TRBJ1-5	CASSVAGGSQPQHF	TGTGCCAGCAGTGTTGCCGGGGGCAGTCAGCCCCAGCATTTT
NA	TRBV7-2	NA	TRBJ1-1	CASRFDKNTEAFF	TGTGCCAGCAGATTTGACAAGAACACTGAAGCTTTCTTT
NA	TRBV7-8	TRBD2	TRBJ2-1	CASSLRVAGGTYNEQFF	TGTGCCAGCAGCCTAAGGGTAGCGGGGGGGACCTACAATGAGCAGTTCTTC
NA	TRBV7-2	NA	TRBJ1-5	CASSPTTGNQPQHF	TGTGCCAGCAGCCCGACGACAGGTAATCAGCCCCAGCATTTT
NA	TRBV5-1	TRBD1	TRBJ2-3	CASSWDSATDTQYF	TGCGCCAGCAGCTGGGACAGTGCCACAGATACGCAGTATTTT
NA	TRBV13	NA	TRBJ2-1	CASSPGGGSINEQFF	TGTGCCAGCAGCCCTGGGGGGGGCTCCATCAATGAGCAGTTCTTC
NA	TRBV2	NA	TRBJ1-5	CASMVSGAPGAFNNQPQHF	TGTGCCAGCATGGTTAGTGGGGCTCCAGGGGCATTTAACAATCAGCCCCAGCATTTT
few	TRBV28	NA	TRBJ2-7	CASGNYEQYF	TGTGCCAGCGGTAACTACGAGCAGTACTTC
once	TRBV25-1	NA	TRBJ1-2	CASSDRAGYGYTF	TGTGCCAGCAGTGACCGGGCAGGCTATGGCTACACCTTC
NA	TRBV4-1	NA	TRBJ2-5	CASRRVLVGLETQYF	TGCGCCAGCAGACGGGTACTAGTGGGTTTAGAGACCCAGTACTTC
NA	TRBV9	TRBD1	TRBJ1-2	CASSVGQGASGYTF	TGTGCCAGCAGCGTTGGACAGGGGGCGTCGGGCTACACCTTC
NA	TRBV7-8	NA	TRBJ2-7	CASSPRRERYEQYF	TGTGCCAGCAGCCCAAGGCGAGAACGTTACGAGCAGTACTTC
NA	TRBV7-6	TRBD2	TRBJ2-3	CASSLGGTSGGGTDTQYF	TGTGCCAGCAGCTTAGGAGGGACTAGTGGGGGGGGCACAGATACGCAGTATTTT
NA	TRBV28	NA	TRBJ2-7	CASSGGTENVYEQYF	TGTGCCAGCAGTGGGGGGACAGAGAATGTCTACGAGCAGTACTTC
NA	TRBV6-5	TRBD1	TRBJ2-3	CASRPTGADTQYF	TGTGCCAGCAGGCCCACAGGGGCAGATACGCAGTATTTT
NA	TRBV18	TRBD1	TRBJ1-1	CASSSTGARDTEAFF	TGTGCCAGCTCATCGACAGGGGCTCGGGACACTGAAGCTTTCTTT
NA	TRBV7-3	NA	TRBJ2-1	CASSLFATSGGAAEQFF	TGTGCCAGCAGCTTATTCGCGACTAGTGGGGGGGCTGCTGAGCAGTTCTTC
once	TRBV27	NA	TRBJ2-7	CASSFRGSYEQYF	TGTGCCAGCAGTTTTAGGGGCTCCTACGAGCAGTACTTC
NA	TRBV10-3	NA	TRBJ2-3	CASSESTDTQYF	TGTGCCTCCTCGGAGAGCACAGATACGCAGTATTTT
NA	TRBV6-6	NA	TRBJ1-1	CASSYTTLEGGGAFF	TGTGCCAGCAGTTACACAACCCTAGAGGGTGGAGGAGCTTTCTTT
NA	TRBV9	NA	TRBJ2-2	CASTRRADTGELFF	TGTGCCAGCACAAGGAGGGCCGACACCGGGGAGCTGTTTTTT
NA	TRBV19	NA	TRBJ1-2	CASSIREYYGYTF	TGTGCCAGTAGTATTCGGGAATACTATGGCTACACCTTC
NA	TRBV6-5	TRBD1	TRBJ2-7	CASSSWGGQGAYEQYF	TGTGCCAGCAGTTCCTGGGGCGGACAGGGGGCTTACGAGCAGTACTTC
NA	TRBV5-1	NA	TRBJ2-6	CASSLTTGANVLTF	TGCGCCAGCAGCTTGACAACTGGGGCCAACGTCCTGACTTTC
NA	TRBV7-2	NA	TRBJ2-1	CASSPGVPNEQFF	TGTGCCAGCAGCCCAGGGGTTCCCAATGAGCAGTTCTTC